This TCR beta chain was captured by sequencing in a study of T-cell memory formation after mild COVID-19. Whole-study results and caveats: The appearance of some responding clones in pre-infection memory suggested that cross-reactive memory joined. Contracting CD4+ clones lay largely in CM and EM, with CD8+ ones residing in EMRA.

One entry per CDR3 protein results from TCRdb running MiXCR on the 5' RACE reads. The table shows hundreds of thousands of distinct CDR3 sequences, with roughly 15% occurring only once. In its sample, this clonotype was seen a few times. No antigen is known for it. The clonotype comes from a man between 18 and 29 years old who had mild COVID-19 (a few samples of this study predate the infection). Cell type and time point are not known. The sample comprised PBMCs or a T cell subset sorted from them (not recorded which).

CDR3: CAWSGGATQYF. The CDR3 region has the DNA TGTGCCTGGAGTGGAGGGGCGACCCAGTACTTC. The V and J genes are TRBV30 and TRBJ2-5; the D gene could be TRBD1 or TRBD2 (5 bases each). With 1 base removed from V and 7 bases from J, the gap between germline ends came to 7 bases. This CDR3 is built from 11 residues. Looked up from germline, CDR1 is GTSNPN and CDR2 is SVGIG (reference sequence).